Listed below are T cell receptor beta chains from one sample, sequenced in a study of T cell changes during pregnancy in multiple sclerosis. Generated by immunoSEQ multiplex PCR, the TCRdb table keeps only in-frame clones and is missing some. Among roughly 40,000 clones listed, approximately 90% were seen once. The sample in question was CD4+ T cells from peripheral blood mononuclear cells, obtained before pregnancy. The source is a female donor with multiple sclerosis, enrolled in a pregnancy study. Both conserved end residues are part of each CDR3. A D gene is named only where the DNA matches it firmly. Some rows have no size entry. The others give once, few or many, or a class for an expanded clone.

CDR3aa: CASSSLAVAEKLFF
CDR3nt: TGTGCCAGCAGCTCGTTGGCGGTGGCTGAAAAACTGTTTTTT
d_gene: -
v_gene: TRBV7-2
abundance: -
j_gene: TRBJ1-4

CDR3aa: CASSVGFGGAGDGTEAFF
CDR3nt: TGTGCCAGCAGCGTAGGATTTGGGGGCGCTGGGGATGGCACTGAAGCTTTCTTT
d_gene: -
v_gene: TRBV9
abundance: -
j_gene: TRBJ1-1

CDR3aa: CASSPRLDNEQFF
CDR3nt: TGTGCCAGCAGCCCGCGTTTAGACAATGAGCAGTTCTTC
d_gene: -
v_gene: TRBV21-1
abundance: few
j_gene: TRBJ2-1

CDR3aa: CASSIRDNGGGYTF
CDR3nt: TGTGCCAGCAGCATAAGGGACAACGGAGGAGGCTACACCTTC
d_gene: -
v_gene: TRBV7-9
abundance: -
j_gene: TRBJ1-2

CDR3aa: CASSPRDTISKETQYF
CDR3nt: TGCGCCAGCAGCCCTCGGGACACGATATCTAAAGAGACCCAGTACTTC
d_gene: -
v_gene: TRBV5-1
abundance: -
j_gene: TRBJ2-5

CDR3aa: CASSEVAGAAGELFF
CDR3nt: TGTGCCAGCAGTGAGGTAGCGGGAGCCGCCGGGGAGCTGTTTTTT
d_gene: TRBD2
v_gene: TRBV6-1
abundance: -
j_gene: TRBJ2-2

CDR3aa: CASSLVTGPETQYF
CDR3nt: TGTGCCAGCAGCTTAGTAACAGGGCCAGAGACCCAGTACTTC
d_gene: -
v_gene: TRBV11-2
abundance: -
j_gene: TRBJ2-5

CDR3aa: CASSLAPGGRVNEQFF
CDR3nt: TGCGCCAGCAGCTTGGCTCCGGGGGGTCGGGTAAATGAGCAGTTCTTC
d_gene: TRBD2
v_gene: TRBV5-1
abundance: -
j_gene: TRBJ2-1

CDR3aa: CASSRTSEETQYF
CDR3nt: TGTGCCAGCAGTAGGACTAGCGAAGAGACCCAGTACTTC
d_gene: TRBD2
v_gene: TRBV6-6
abundance: -
j_gene: TRBJ2-5

CDR3aa: CASSLTGLSTDTQYF
CDR3nt: TGTGCCAGCAGCTTAACAGGGCTTAGCACAGATACGCAGTATTTT
d_gene: -
v_gene: TRBV5-4
abundance: -
j_gene: TRBJ2-3

CDR3aa: CASRVGTGGMETQYF
CDR3nt: TGTGCCAGCAGAGTAGGGACAGGGGGCATGGAGACCCAGTACTTC
d_gene: TRBD1
v_gene: TRBV6-6
abundance: -
j_gene: TRBJ2-5

CDR3aa: CASPFGIRGDNEQFF
CDR3nt: TGTGCCAGCCCTTTCGGGATCCGGGGGGACAATGAGCAGTTCTTC
d_gene: TRBD2
v_gene: TRBV27
abundance: -
j_gene: TRBJ2-1

CDR3aa: CASSQDRLVGYTF
CDR3nt: TGCGCCAGCAGCCAGGACAGGCTGGTAGGCTACACCTTC
d_gene: TRBD1
v_gene: TRBV5-1
abundance: -
j_gene: TRBJ1-2

CDR3aa: CAISDLDRANTEAFF
CDR3nt: TGTGCCATCAGTGACCTGGACAGGGCGAACACTGAAGCTTTCTTT
d_gene: TRBD1
v_gene: TRBV10-3
abundance: -
j_gene: TRBJ1-1

CDR3aa: CASDDGGDNEQFF
CDR3nt: TGTGCCAGCGATGACGGGGGGGACAATGAGCAGTTCTTC
d_gene: TRBD2
v_gene: TRBV10-3
abundance: -
j_gene: TRBJ2-1

CDR3aa: CTSSQDGLAGGGTQCF
CDR3nt: TGCACCAGCAGCCAAGACGGACTAGCGGGAGGAGGTACGCAGTGTTTT
d_gene: -
v_gene: TRBV1
abundance: -
j_gene: TRBJ2-3

CDR3aa: CASSQDAGSNQPQHF
CDR3nt: TGCGCCAGCAGCCAAGATGCAGGGAGCAATCAGCCCCAGCATTTT
d_gene: -
v_gene: TRBV4-3
abundance: -
j_gene: TRBJ1-5

CDR3aa: CASSRGLAGGYNEQFF
CDR3nt: TGTGCCAGCAGTCGCGGACTAGCGGGAGGGTACAATGAGCAGTTCTTC
d_gene: TRBD2
v_gene: TRBV11-2
abundance: -
j_gene: TRBJ2-1

CDR3aa: CASSFLTGGLRSGANVLTF
CDR3nt: TGTGCCAGCAGCTTTCTTACAGGGGGCCTAAGATCTGGGGCCAACGTCCTGACTTTC
d_gene: TRBD1
v_gene: TRBV7-8
abundance: few
j_gene: TRBJ2-6

CDR3aa: CASSPREGHREQYF
CDR3nt: TGTGCCAGCAGCCCACGGGAGGGCCATCGCGAGCAGTACTTC
d_gene: TRBD2
v_gene: TRBV7-8
abundance: -
j_gene: TRBJ2-7

CDR3aa: CASSLGPPTGTGANVLTF
CDR3nt: TGCGCCAGCAGCTTGGGCCCACCGACAGGGACTGGGGCCAACGTCCTGACTTTC
d_gene: TRBD1
v_gene: TRBV5-1
abundance: -
j_gene: TRBJ2-6

CDR3aa: CASSERRSTSYEQYF
CDR3nt: TGTGCCAGCAGTGAAAGGAGATCGACCTCATACGAGCAGTACTTC
d_gene: -
v_gene: TRBV6-1
abundance: -
j_gene: TRBJ2-7

CDR3aa: CATSRDGGGGSSYNEQFF
CDR3nt: TGTGCCACCAGCCGTGATGGAGGTGGCGGGAGCTCCTACAATGAGCAGTTCTTC
d_gene: TRBD2
v_gene: TRBV15
abundance: -
j_gene: TRBJ2-1

CDR3aa: CASSIDGRVVGLRQPQHF
CDR3nt: TGTGCCAGTAGTATAGATGGCAGGGTAGTGGGGCTTCGTCAGCCCCAGCATTTT
d_gene: -
v_gene: TRBV19
abundance: -
j_gene: TRBJ1-5

CDR3aa: CASSQTSGRALDTQYF
CDR3nt: TGTGCCAGCAGCCAGACTAGCGGGAGGGCGCTAGATACGCAGTATTTT
d_gene: TRBD2
v_gene: TRBV2
abundance: -
j_gene: TRBJ2-3

CDR3aa: CASSTRTSGRGNNEQFF
CDR3nt: TGTGCCAGTAGTACCCGGACTAGCGGGAGGGGCAACAATGAGCAGTTCTTC
d_gene: TRBD2
v_gene: TRBV19
abundance: -
j_gene: TRBJ2-1

CDR3aa: CASSIRAGGDEQFF
CDR3nt: TGTGCCAGTAGTATCCGGGCGGGAGGGGATGAGCAGTTCTTC
d_gene: TRBD2
v_gene: TRBV19
abundance: -
j_gene: TRBJ2-1

CDR3aa: CASSNRGPTNTGELFF
CDR3nt: TGTGCCAGCAGTAACAGGGGCCCGACGAACACCGGGGAGCTGTTTTTT
d_gene: TRBD1
v_gene: TRBV14
abundance: once
j_gene: TRBJ2-2

CDR3aa: CAWQRGESTDTQYF
CDR3nt: TGTGCCTGGCAACGCGGAGAAAGCACAGATACGCAGTATTTT
d_gene: -
v_gene: TRBV30
abundance: -
j_gene: TRBJ2-3

CDR3aa: CASSRRRSGTTSTDTQYF
CDR3nt: TGTGCCAGCTCACGCCGCCGATCCGGGACTACCAGCACAGATACGCAGTATTTT
d_gene: TRBD2
v_gene: TRBV18
abundance: -
j_gene: TRBJ2-3

CDR3aa: CASSLFDRINYGYTF
CDR3nt: TGTGCCAGCAGTTTATTTGACAGAATAAACTATGGCTACACCTTC
d_gene: -
v_gene: TRBV28
abundance: -
j_gene: TRBJ1-2

CDR3aa: CASSWGLARETQYF
CDR3nt: TGTGCCAGCAGCTGGGGACTAGCGAGAGAGACCCAGTACTTC
d_gene: TRBD2
v_gene: TRBV28
abundance: -
j_gene: TRBJ2-5

CDR3aa: CSVVLAVFRNIQYF
CDR3nt: TGCAGCGTCGTGCTAGCGGTCTTTAGAAACATTCAGTACTTC
d_gene: TRBD2
v_gene: TRBV29-1
abundance: once
j_gene: TRBJ2-4

CDR3aa: CASSLLGLAKTTGELFF
CDR3nt: TGCGCCAGCAGCTTGTTAGGCCTAGCGAAAACCACCGGGGAGCTGTTTTTT
d_gene: -
v_gene: TRBV5-1
abundance: -
j_gene: TRBJ2-2

CDR3aa: CASNGGGFVPPPLHF
CDR3nt: TGTGCCAGCAACGGCGGGGGCTTCGTACCCCCACCCCTCCACTTT
d_gene: -
v_gene: TRBV21-1
abundance: -
j_gene: TRBJ1-6

CDR3aa: CASSGWESAFF
CDR3nt: TGTGCCAGTAGTGGCTGGGAGTCGGCTTTCTTT
d_gene: -
v_gene: TRBV19
abundance: -
j_gene: TRBJ1-1

CDR3aa: CASSTGQKNTEAFF
CDR3nt: TGTGCCAGCAGCACGGGACAAAAGAACACTGAAGCTTTCTTT
d_gene: -
v_gene: TRBV28
abundance: -
j_gene: TRBJ1-1

CDR3aa: CASSVKPGSYEQYF
CDR3nt: TGTGCCAGCAGCGTAAAGCCAGGGTCCTACGAGCAGTACTTC
d_gene: -
v_gene: TRBV9
abundance: -
j_gene: TRBJ2-7

CDR3aa: CASSLTGTSTDTQYF
CDR3nt: TGCGCCAGCAGCTTGACAGGAACTAGCACAGATACGCAGTATTTT
d_gene: -
v_gene: TRBV5-1
abundance: -
j_gene: TRBJ2-3

CDR3aa: CASSKAAGNTGELFF
CDR3nt: TGTGCCAGCAGCAAAGCCGCAGGTAACACCGGGGAGCTGTTTTTT
d_gene: -
v_gene: TRBV21-1
abundance: -
j_gene: TRBJ2-2

CDR3aa: CAISEGQGRGTEAFF
CDR3nt: TGTGCCATCAGTGAGGGACAGGGGAGGGGCACTGAAGCTTTCTTT
d_gene: TRBD1
v_gene: TRBV10-3
abundance: -
j_gene: TRBJ1-1

CDR3aa: CASSQELNQPQHF
CDR3nt: TGTGCCAGCAGCCAAGAACTTAATCAGCCCCAGCATTTT
d_gene: -
v_gene: TRBV14
abundance: -
j_gene: TRBJ1-5